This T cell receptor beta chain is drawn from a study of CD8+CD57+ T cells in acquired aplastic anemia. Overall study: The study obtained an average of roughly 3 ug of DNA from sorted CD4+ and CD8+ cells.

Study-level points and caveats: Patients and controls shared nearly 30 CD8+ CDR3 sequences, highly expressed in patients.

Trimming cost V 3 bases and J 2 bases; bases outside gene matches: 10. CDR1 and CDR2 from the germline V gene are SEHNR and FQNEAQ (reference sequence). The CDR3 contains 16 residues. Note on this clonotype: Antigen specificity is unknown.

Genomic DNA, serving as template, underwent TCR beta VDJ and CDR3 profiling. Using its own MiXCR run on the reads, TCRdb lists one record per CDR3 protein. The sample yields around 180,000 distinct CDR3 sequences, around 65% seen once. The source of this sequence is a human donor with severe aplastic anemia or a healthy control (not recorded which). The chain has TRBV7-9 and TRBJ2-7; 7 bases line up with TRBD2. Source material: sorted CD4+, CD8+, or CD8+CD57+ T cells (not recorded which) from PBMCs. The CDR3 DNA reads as TGTGCCAGCAGCTTGGGTTCGGGGAGGGGAACCTACGAGCAGTACTTC. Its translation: CASSLGSGRGTYEQYF.